This paragraph reports one T cell receptor (beta chain). The V and J ends lost 3 bases and 0 bases, in that order; junction bases with no gene match: 8. The CDR3 extends over 18 amino acids. Looked up from germline, CDR1 is LGHNA and CDR2 is YSLEER. The table came from immunoSEQ multiplex PCR; TCRdb's copy has only in-frame clones and leaves some out. Altogether around 2,100,000 clones are present, approximately 95% being singletons, with the ten largest covering approximately 1%. The data were obtained in a study of shared clonotypes between healthy human individuals. It was CD45RO-negative cells, positively selected for CCR7, that made up naive CD8 cells, with terminally differentiated effector memory CD45RA+ cells excluded.

This chain joins TRBV4-3 and TRBJ2-3, with 11 nucleotides matching TRBD2. Material for sequencing was naive CD8+ T cells sorted from blood. The clonotype originates from a man in his late teens or twenties in good health. CDR3 DNA sequence: TGCGCCAGCAGCCACGGATCCGGGACTAGCGGTAGCACAGATACGCAGTATTTT. Translating gives CASSHGSGTSGSTDTQYF.